One and the same sample provided the 2 T cell receptor beta chains below, sequenced in a study of post-analysis software for immune sequencing data. Every TCR beta cDNA library bore unique molecular identifiers. One entry per CDR3 protein, called by TCRdb with MiXCR from the PCR reads. This table holds roughly 800,000 distinct CDR3 sequences, 25% to 30% found once. Findings and caveats of the study: Included in a set of about five TRBV segments more frequent in patients than controls were TRBV5-6, TRBV5-1 and TRBV20-1.

Their antigens are not known. Sequencing input: blood. These receptors originate from a girl aged 5 to 17 with multiple sclerosis.

This clonotype was observed a handful of times. The chain recombines TRBV20-1 with TRBJ1-5; 7 nucleotides match TRBD1. The trim removed 6 bases at V and 1 base at J, leaving 12 bases unmatched. Germline-derived CDR1 and CDR2 are DFQATT and SNEGSKA (reference sequence). The CDR3 is 16 amino acids. The CDR3 bases are TGCAGTGCAACCGGGACAGCGGGCGGGAGCAATCAGCCCCAGCATTTT. Residues: CSATGTAGGSNQPQHF.

This rearrangement joins TRBV20-1 to TRBJ2-1; D may be TRBD1 or TRBD2 (6 bases each). The CDR3 is 11 residues long. The V gene's germline CDR1 is DFQATT and CDR2 SNEGSKA (reference sequence). V was pared by 5 bases and J by 8 bases, with 10 bases between. The CDR3 region is CSALRGDEQFF. The DNA for the CDR3 is TGCAGTGCTTTGAGGGGGGATGAGCAGTTCTTC.